These 32 T cell receptor beta chains share one sample of origin, sequenced in a study of blood T cell repertoires in COVID-19 (dated by TCRdb to about 2020). The library relied on the immunoSEQ multiplex PCR assay. TCRdb holds this immuneACCESS table with in-frame rearrangements only. Some clones are missing; in checked studies, unresolved V genes explain under half, and the rest has no known cause. The sample data list about 200,000 clones, and around four fifths of these were observed just once. 6.9% of the sample belongs to the ten largest clones. The sequencing sample was made of peripheral blood. Receptors were obtained from a human donor with acute or convalescent COVID-19. The donor label of this sample is uncertain.

J is TRBJ2-3 and V is TRBV11-2, with D possibly TRBD2 on 5 matching bases. Trimming took 5 bases from V and 3 from J, leaving 12 bases between them. This CDR3 spans 14 amino acids. Per germline, CDR1 SGHAT and CDR2 FQNNGV. The CDR3 DNA follows: TGTGCCAGCAGCCCTCCGGGGAATACAGATACGCAGTATTTT. Translation gives CASSPPGNTDTQYF. The entire variable domain, with the rest obtained from reference TRBV11-2 and TRBJ2-3, is as follows: EAGVAQSPRYKIIEKRQSVAFWCNPISGHATLYWYQQILGQGPKLLIQFQNNGVVDDSQLPKDRFSAERLKGVDSTLKIQPAKLEDSAVYLCASSPPGNTDTQYFGPGTRLTVL.

The chain couples TRBV21-1 to TRBJ1-1; TRBD1 reflects the table's D call only, with no check against the DNA. TRBV21-1 has pseudogene status. This CDR3 is 18 amino acids long. CDR3 amino acids: CASRTGTPTSDMNTEAFF. The CDR3 DNA sequence: TGTGCCAGCAGGACCGGGACACCAACCTCCGATATGAACACTGAAGCTTTCTTT.

The chain joins TRBV19 to TRBJ1-1, with D possibly being TRBD1 (5 bases). The CDR3 contains 15 residues. CDR1 and CDR2 (germline): LNHDA, SQIVND (reference sequence). The ends were cut back, 3 bases at V and 4 bases at J, with 15 bases in the middle. CDR3 in DNA: TGTGCCAGTAGTATCTGGTCTTACGGGGGCACTGAAGCTTTCTTT. This translates into CASSIWSYGGTEAFF.

The CDR3 here is CASSISTDTQYF. CDR3 bases: TGTGCCAGTAGTATTTCAACAGATACGCAGTATTTT. This sequence joins TRBV19 and TRBJ2-3; D gene ambiguous. Germline CDR1 and CDR2: LNHDA and SQIVND (reference sequence). CDR3 length equals 12 residues. Trimming removed 3 bases from V and 3 bases from J, with 4 bases in between.

J is TRBJ1-2 and V is TRBV29-1, with 8 bases fitting TRBD1. J lost 2 bases, V lost 4 bases, and 9 bases had no gene match. The CDR3 extends over 15 amino acids. Germline V gene lookup returns CDR1 SQVTM and CDR2 ANQGSEA. The CDR3 sequence is CSVGDRSKLNYGYTF. CDR3 coding DNA: TGCAGCGTTGGGGACAGGTCAAAGTTGAACTATGGCTACACCTTC.

V usage is TRBV6-2 or TRBV6-3 and J usage is TRBJ2-1, with TRBD1 matching 10 bases. Germline-derived CDR1 and CDR2 are MNHEY and SVGEGT. The J segment lost 8 bases and the V segment lost 5 bases, leaving 12 bases of the junction unmatched. The CDR3 is made up of 16 amino acids. In DNA form, the CDR3 reads TGTGCCAGCAGTAAACCCGGGACAGGGGTCGCGCATGAGCAGTTCTTC. Encoded protein: CASSKPGTGVAHEQFF.

This sequence joins TRBV19 and TRBJ2-1; 11 bases are a match to TRBD2. This CDR3 has 21 amino acids. CDR1 LNHDA and CDR2 SQIVND come from the germline V gene (reference sequence). V dropped 5 bases and J dropped 3; count of bases not matched to a gene: 21. The CDR3: CASSGRLGTSGRRAVYNEQFF. CDR3 DNA: TGTGCCAGTAGTGGGCGACTCGGGACTAGCGGTCGGCGGGCCGTCTACAATGAGCAGTTCTTC. Looking up the rest from reference TRBV19 and TRBJ2-1 gives the full variable domain: DGGITQSPKYLFRKEGQNVTLSCEQNLNHDAMYWYRQDPGQGLRLIYYSQIVNDFQKGDIAEGYSVSREKKESFPLTVTSAQKNPTAFYLCASSGRLGTSGRRAVYNEQFFGPGTRLTVL.

The chain links TRBV7-9 to TRBJ2-3; 9 bases line up with TRBD2. This CDR3 comprises 13 residues. The trim removed 3 bases at V and 6 bases at J, leaving 1 base unmatched. Germline assignment: CDR1 SEHNR and CDR2 FQNEAQ (reference sequence). The CDR3: CASSFTSGDTQYF. CDR3 DNA sequence: TGTGCCAGCAGCTTTACTAGCGGGGATACGCAGTATTTT. Full variable domain (missing parts from reference TRBV7-9 and TRBJ2-3): DTGVSQNPRHKITKRGQNVTFRCDPISEHNRLYWYRQTLGQGPEFLTYFQNEAQLEKSRLLSDRFSAERPKGSFSTLEIQRTEQGDSAMYLCASSFTSGDTQYFGPGTRLTVL.

The rearrangement joins TRBV7-9 to TRBJ1-1; tentatively, D is TRBD1 (5 bases). There are 15 residues in the CDR3. V was cut by 1 base and J by 1 base, with 10 bases left in between. Germline V gives CDR1 SEHNR, CDR2 FQNEAQ (reference sequence). The CDR3 loop is CASSLGQGSNTEAFF. The CDR3 DNA is TGTGCCAGCAGCTTAGGGCAGGGATCGAACACTGAAGCTTTCTTT.

The rearrangement links TRBV2 to TRBJ2-6, with a tentative D call TRBD2 (6 bases). Deletions cut 3 bases from V and 1 base from J, with 10 bases between. This CDR3 spans 16 amino acids. Looked up from germline, CDR1 is SNHLY and CDR2 is FYNNEI. As DNA, the CDR3 is TGTGCCAGCAGTGACCTCGGAGGGTCTGGGGCCAACGTCCTGACTTTC. Its protein is CASSDLGGSGANVLTF.

This chain links TRBV19 with TRBJ2-3; TRBD2 matches 11 bases. Germline CDR1 is LNHDA and CDR2 is SQIVND (reference sequence). The V and J ends lost 5 bases and 2 bases, in that order; junction bases with no gene match: 6. The CDR3 length is 16 residues. CDR3 amino acids: CASSPIAGGSTDTQYF. CDR3 sequence (DNA): TGTGCCAGTAGTCCGATAGCGGGAGGGTCCACAGATACGCAGTATTTT.

The table lists this clone with a count of one. V and J are TRBV9 and TRBJ2-3; D ambiguous. Germline CDR1 is SGDLS and CDR2 is YYNGEE. The CDR3 loop spans 15 amino acids. Trimming left V 1 base short and J 1 base short, with 10 bases between. The CDR3 reads CASSVSARGTDTQYF. CDR3 in DNA: TGTGCCAGCAGCGTAAGCGCCCGGGGCACAGATACGCAGTATTTT.

This clone has just a few counts. The V call is TRBV5-5, the J call TRBJ1-4; 8 nucleotides line up with TRBD1. Germline V gives CDR1 SGHKS, CDR2 YYEKEE (reference sequence). V dropped 0 bases and J dropped 8; count of bases not matched to a gene: 3. This CDR3 has 14 amino acids. The DNA of the CDR3 is TGTGCCAGCAGCTTGGCCACAGGGGGGGAAAAACTGTTTTTT. Protein sequence: CASSLATGGEKLFF.

V is TRBV27 and J is TRBJ1-3; D may be TRBD1 (6 bases). The CDR3 totals 15 residues. V was cut by 5 bases and J by 3 bases, with 14 bases left in between. Germline CDR1 reads MNHEY; CDR2 reads SMNVEV (reference sequence). The CDR3 coding sequence is TGTGCCAGCAGTCCAATTAACAGGGATGGAAACACCATATATTTT. Its protein product is CASSPINRDGNTIYF.

On this clone itself: The same CDR3 can be traced to other DNA sequences in this sample. The chain employs TRBV5-1 and TRBJ2-5; D remains ambiguous. Between the trimmed V and J ends, which lost 0 bases and 1 base, there was a span of 10 bases. Germline loops: CDR1 SGHRS, CDR2 YFSETQ. The CDR3 consists of 15 residues. CDR3 DNA: TGCGCCAGCAGCTTGGAAGGCGGCTCCCAAGAGACCCAGTACTTC. Protein sequence: CASSLEGGSQETQYF.

V usage is TRBV24-1 and J usage is TRBJ1-1; D uncertain. The ends were cut back, 6 bases at V and 3 bases at J, with 4 bases in the middle. The germline gives CDR1 KGHDR, CDR2 SFDVKD. This CDR3 is built from 11 residues. CDR3 amino acids: CATSRDTEAFF. The CDR3, as DNA: TGTGCCACCAGTCGAGACACTGAAGCTTTCTTT.

V and J are TRBV20-1 and TRBJ2-1; 9 nucleotides match TRBD2. The junction had 5 bases not matched to a gene; V was cut back by 3 bases and J by 2 bases. CDR1 and CDR2 (germline): DFQATT, SNEGSKA (reference sequence). This CDR3 is 15 amino acids long. CDR3 sequence reads: CSASSGSSTYNEQFF. The CDR3 DNA is TGCAGTGCTAGTAGCGGGAGCTCGACCTACAATGAGCAGTTCTTC.

The chain recombines TRBV7-3 with TRBJ2-7; 7 nucleotides line up with TRBD1. The length of the CDR3 is 14 residues. CDR1 SGHTA and CDR2 FQGTGA come from the germline V gene. J lost 1 base, V lost 4 bases, and 4 bases had no gene match. Written as DNA, the CDR3 is TGTGCCAGCAGCTCGACAGGGTTTTCCTACGAGCAGTACTTC. It codes for CASSSTGFSYEQYF.

The rearrangement uses TRBV7-2 and TRBJ2-2; 8 nucleotides line up with TRBD2. V dropped 4 bases and J dropped 0; count of bases not matched to a gene: 4. CDR1 is SGHTA and CDR2 is FQGNSA in the germline V gene. This CDR3 has 16 amino acids. CDR3 residues: CASSSLGLANTGELFF. Written as DNA, the CDR3 is TGTGCCAGCAGCTCCCTGGGACTAGCGAACACCGGGGAGCTGTTTTTT.

V usage is TRBV5-6 and J usage is TRBJ2-5; a weak D match, TRBD2 (6 bases). Trimming took off 3 bases at V and 4 bases at J, with 10 bases between the two ends. Looked up from germline, CDR1 is SGHDT and CDR2 is YYEEEE. There are 13 residues in the CDR3. CDR3 amino acids: CASSSRGGETQYF. The CDR3 nucleotides are TGTGCCAGCAGCTCCCGGGGAGGAGAGACCCAGTACTTC.

The chain uses TRBV27 and TRBJ2-7; D not certain. V was shortened by 4 bases and J by 12 bases, with 13 bases between the two germline ends. The CDR3 is 11 residues long. Germline V CDR1 and CDR2: MNHEY, SMNVEV (reference sequence). The CDR3 bases are TGTGCCAGCAGTTCATATTACGGTGTGTACTTC. Its protein product is CASSSYYGVYF.

The chain is built from TRBV18 and TRBJ1-2; 9 bases fit TRBD1. The CDR3 runs to 17 residues. Germline V gives CDR1 KGHSH, CDR2 LQKENI. With V trimmed by 2 bases and J by 1 base, 8 bases remained unmatched. The CDR3 region is CASSPDILGQGNYGYTF. The CDR3, as DNA: TGTGCCAGCTCACCAGATATCCTGGGACAGGGTAACTATGGCTACACCTTC.

V gene TRBV11-2 combines with J gene TRBJ1-2; possible D gene TRBD1, 5 bases. Germline V lookup: CDR1 SGHAT, CDR2 FQNNGV. The V gene lost 2 bases and the J gene lost 3 bases, with 10 bases spanning the gap. CDR3 length: 14 residues. CDR3 DNA sequence: TGTGCCAGCAGCTTAATGGGGCGTGACTATGGCTACACCTTC. It translates to CASSLMGRDYGYTF.

This clone was seen more than once but under ten times. The chain couples TRBV30 to TRBJ1-1; 7 bases match TRBD1. CDR3 length equals 13 residues. The V and J ends lost 2 bases and 1 base, in that order; junction bases with no gene match: 1. CDR1 is GTSNPN and CDR2 is SVGIG in the germline V gene (reference sequence). CDR3 amino acids: CAWSKGANTEAFF. CDR3 nucleotide sequence: TGTGCCTGGAGTAAGGGGGCGAACACTGAAGCTTTCTTT.

The chain has TRBV2 and TRBJ2-7; a possible D gene is TRBD2 (5 bases). Germline V lookup: CDR1 SNHLY, CDR2 FYNNEI. The CDR3 is made up of 12 amino acids. Trimming cost V 8 bases and J 5 bases, with 13 bases left between them. CDR3 sequence reads: CASSAGVDEQYF. The CDR3 bases are TGTGCCAGCTCCGCCGGGGTTGACGAGCAGTACTTC.

J is TRBJ1-2 and V is TRBV27; no clear D gene. V was clipped by 2 bases and J by 7 bases, with 11 bases between them. Germline V gives CDR1 MNHEY, CDR2 SMNVEV (reference sequence). The CDR3 spans 13 residues. CDR3 sequence: CASSLEGRTGYTF. CDR3 sequence (DNA): TGTGCCAGCAGTTTAGAGGGTCGCACTGGCTACACCTTC.

CDR3 sequence reads: CASSLALMNPLSGNTIYF. The CDR3, as DNA: TGTGCCAGCAGCTTAGCGCTAATGAATCCCCTCTCTGGAAACACCATATATTTT. The chain employs TRBV7-2 and TRBJ1-3; D is unresolved. V was cut by 0 bases and J by 0 bases, with 15 bases left in between. In germline, CDR1 is SGHTA, CDR2 FQGNSA. This CDR3 is 18 amino acids long. The variable domain in full, completed from reference TRBV7-2 and TRBJ1-3, reads GAGVSQSPSNKVTEKGKDVELRCDPISGHTALYWYRQSLGQGLEFLIYFQGNSAPDKSGLPSDRFSAERTGGSVSTLTIQRTQQEDSAVYLCASSLALMNPLSGNTIYFGEGSWLTVV.

V usage is TRBV6-5 and J usage is TRBJ1-1, with D possibly being TRBD1 (5 bases). V lost 6 bases and J 1 base, leaving 6 bases between the germline ends. The CDR3 is 12 residues long. In germline, CDR1 is MNHEY, CDR2 SVGAGI. The CDR3 reads CASRQGNTEAFF. The CDR3 DNA sequence: TGTGCCAGCAGGCAGGGGAACACTGAAGCTTTCTTT.

The rearrangement joins TRBV4-1 to TRBJ2-5; D is possibly TRBD2 (6 bases). The V end was cut by 0 bases, the J end by 4 bases, with 21 bases between. The germline gives CDR1 MGHRA, CDR2 YSYEKL. The length of the CDR3 is 18 residues. The CDR3 spells CASSQELGRTGVRETQYF. Here the CDR3 DNA reads TGCGCCAGCAGCCAAGAACTGGGGAGGACGGGGGTTAGAGAGACCCAGTACTTC.

The V and J genes are TRBV29-1 and TRBJ2-2, with 7 bases fitting TRBD1. The CDR3 loop spans 13 amino acids. The germline V gene encodes CDR1 SQVTM and CDR2 ANQGSEA. J lost 0 bases, V lost 7 bases, and 2 bases had no gene match. The CDR3 DNA follows: TGCAGCGGGGGACAGTCGAACACCGGGGAGCTGTTTTTT. This codes for CSGGQSNTGELFF.

The V call is TRBV21-1, the J call TRBJ1-1. TRBV21-1 is recorded as a pseudogene. CDR3 length equals 14 residues. The CDR3 DNA reads TGTGCCAGCGCGGAGGTAAAGTTTAACACTGAAGCTTTCTTT. As protein: CASAEVKFNTEAFF.

The chain combines TRBV4-3 with TRBJ2-7, with TRBD1 matching over 8 bases. CDR1 and CDR2 (germline): LGHNA, YSLEER. Unmatched junction bases numbered 4, after V lost 3 bases and J lost 3 bases. CDR3 length: 14 amino acids. The CDR3 DNA sequence: TGCGCCAGCAGCCAGGGGACAGGTTACTACGAGCAGTACTTC. It yields the protein CASSQGTGYYEQYF.